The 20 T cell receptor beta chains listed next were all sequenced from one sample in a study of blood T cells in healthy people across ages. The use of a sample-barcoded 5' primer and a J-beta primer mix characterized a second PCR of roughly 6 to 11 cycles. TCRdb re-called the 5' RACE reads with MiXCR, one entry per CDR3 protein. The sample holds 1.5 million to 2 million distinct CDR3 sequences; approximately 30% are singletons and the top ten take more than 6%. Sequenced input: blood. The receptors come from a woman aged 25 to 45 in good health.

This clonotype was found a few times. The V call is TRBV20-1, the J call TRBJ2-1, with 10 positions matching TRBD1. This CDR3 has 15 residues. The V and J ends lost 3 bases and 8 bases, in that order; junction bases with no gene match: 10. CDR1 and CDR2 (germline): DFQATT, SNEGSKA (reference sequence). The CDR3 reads CSASDPGQGRDEQFF. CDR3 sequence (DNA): TGCAGTGCTAGCGACCCGGGACAGGGGCGCGATGAGCAGTTCTTC.

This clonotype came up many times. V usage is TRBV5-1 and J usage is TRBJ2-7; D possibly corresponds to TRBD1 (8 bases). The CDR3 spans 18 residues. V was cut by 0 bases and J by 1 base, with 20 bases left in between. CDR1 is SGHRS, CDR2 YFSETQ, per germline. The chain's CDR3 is CASSLVPAIQGGSYEQYF. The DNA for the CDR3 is TGCGCCAGCAGCTTGGTCCCCGCAATACAGGGGGGGTCCTACGAGCAGTACTTC. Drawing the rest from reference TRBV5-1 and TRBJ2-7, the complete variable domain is KAGVTQTPRYLIKTRGQQVTLSCSPISGHRSVSWYQQTPGQGLQFLFEYFSETQRNKGNFPGRFSGRQFSNSRSEMNVSTLELGDSALYLCASSLVPAIQGGSYEQYFGPGTRLTVT.

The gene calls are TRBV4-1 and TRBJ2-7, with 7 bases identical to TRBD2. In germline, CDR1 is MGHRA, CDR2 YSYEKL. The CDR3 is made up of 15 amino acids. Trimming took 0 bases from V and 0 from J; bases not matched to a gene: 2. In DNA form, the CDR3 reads TGCGCCAGCAGCCAAGAACGGGAGGCCTCCTACGAGCAGTACTTC. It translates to CASSQEREASYEQYF.

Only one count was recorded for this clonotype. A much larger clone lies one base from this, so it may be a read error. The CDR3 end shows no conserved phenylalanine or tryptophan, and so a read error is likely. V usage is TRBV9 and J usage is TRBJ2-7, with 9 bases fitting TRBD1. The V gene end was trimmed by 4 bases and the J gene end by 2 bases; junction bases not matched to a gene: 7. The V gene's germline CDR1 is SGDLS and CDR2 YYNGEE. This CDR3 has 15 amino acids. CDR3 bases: TGTGCCAGCAGCCCAACCGGGACAGGGACCTACGAGCAGTACTGC. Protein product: CASSPTGTGTYEQYC.

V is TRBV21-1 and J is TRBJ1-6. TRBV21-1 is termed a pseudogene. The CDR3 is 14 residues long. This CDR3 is CANPTEQLNSPLHF. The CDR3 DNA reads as TGTGCCAACCCAACGGAGCAGTTGAATTCACCCCTCCACTTT.

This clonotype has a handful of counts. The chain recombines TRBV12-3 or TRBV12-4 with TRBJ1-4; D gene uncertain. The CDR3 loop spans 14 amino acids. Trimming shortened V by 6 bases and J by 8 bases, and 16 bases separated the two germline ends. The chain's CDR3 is CASSTPREGEKLFF. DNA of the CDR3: TGTGCCAGCAGCACTCCACGGGAAGGAGAAAAACTGTTTTTT.

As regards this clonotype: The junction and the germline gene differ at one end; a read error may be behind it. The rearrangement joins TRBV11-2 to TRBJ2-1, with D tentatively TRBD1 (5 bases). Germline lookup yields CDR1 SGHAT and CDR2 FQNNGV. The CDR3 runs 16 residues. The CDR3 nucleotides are TGTACCAGCAGCGCCTGGGGCCCCAGCTCCTACAATGAGCAGTTCTTC. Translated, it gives CTSSAWGPSSYNEQFF.

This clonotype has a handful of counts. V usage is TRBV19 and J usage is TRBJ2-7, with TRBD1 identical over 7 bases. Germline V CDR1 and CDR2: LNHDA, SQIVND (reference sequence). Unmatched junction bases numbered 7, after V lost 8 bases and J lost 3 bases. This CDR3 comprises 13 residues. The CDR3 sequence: CASLAAGGYEQYF. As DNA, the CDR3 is TGTGCCAGTCTTGCTGCAGGGGGCTACGAGCAGTACTTC. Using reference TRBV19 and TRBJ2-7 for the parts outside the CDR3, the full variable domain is DGGITQSPKYLFRKEGQNVTLSCEQNLNHDAMYWYRQDPGQGLRLIYYSQIVNDFQKGDIAEGYSVSREKKESFPLTVTSAQKNPTAFYLCASLAAGGYEQYFGPGTRLTVT.

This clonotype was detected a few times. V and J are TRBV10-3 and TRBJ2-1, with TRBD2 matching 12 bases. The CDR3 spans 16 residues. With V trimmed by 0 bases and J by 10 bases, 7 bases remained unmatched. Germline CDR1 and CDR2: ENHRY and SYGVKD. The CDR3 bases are TGTGCCATCAGTGAGTCGCTAGCGGGAGGGAGAGAGGAGCAGTTCTTC. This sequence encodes CAISESLAGGREEQFF.

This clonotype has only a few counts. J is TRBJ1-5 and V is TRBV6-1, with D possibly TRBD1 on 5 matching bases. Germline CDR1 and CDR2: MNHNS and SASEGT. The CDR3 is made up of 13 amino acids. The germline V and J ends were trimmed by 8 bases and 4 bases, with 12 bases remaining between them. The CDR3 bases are TGTGCCAGCTCTGCACAGGTAAATCAGCCCCAGCATTTT. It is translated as CASSAQVNQPQHF.

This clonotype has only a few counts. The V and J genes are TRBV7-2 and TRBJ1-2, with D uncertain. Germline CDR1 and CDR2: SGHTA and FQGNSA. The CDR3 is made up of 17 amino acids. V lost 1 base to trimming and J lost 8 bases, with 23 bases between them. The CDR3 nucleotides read TGTGCCAGCAGCTTAGATAGTCTGTCCAGATCAGGCCAGGGCTACACCTTC. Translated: CASSLDSLSRSGQGYTF.

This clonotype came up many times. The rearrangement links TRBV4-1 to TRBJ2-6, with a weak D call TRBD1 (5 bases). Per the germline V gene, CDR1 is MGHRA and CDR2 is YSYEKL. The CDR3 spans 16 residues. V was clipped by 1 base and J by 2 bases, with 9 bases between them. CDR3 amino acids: CASSQVGAAGANVLTF. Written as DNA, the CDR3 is TGCGCCAGCAGCCAAGTAGGGGCGGCTGGGGCCAACGTCCTGACTTTC.

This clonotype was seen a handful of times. Written as DNA, the CDR3 is TGTGCCAGCAGCGCCTGGGGTACTGAAGCTTTCTTT. Its translation: CASSAWGTEAFF. The chain carries TRBV3-1 and TRBJ1-1; D remains unclear. The V and J ends lost 5 bases and 5 bases respectively, with 9 bases between them. The CDR3 consists of 12 residues. Germline V gene lookup returns CDR1 LGHDT and CDR2 YNNKEL (reference sequence).

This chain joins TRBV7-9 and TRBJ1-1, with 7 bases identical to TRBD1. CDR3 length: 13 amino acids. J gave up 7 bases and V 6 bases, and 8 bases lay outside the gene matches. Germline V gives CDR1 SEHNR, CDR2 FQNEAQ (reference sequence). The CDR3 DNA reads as TGTGCCAGCAGTGACAGGGATACGAGTGAAGCTTTCTTT. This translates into CASSDRDTSEAFF.

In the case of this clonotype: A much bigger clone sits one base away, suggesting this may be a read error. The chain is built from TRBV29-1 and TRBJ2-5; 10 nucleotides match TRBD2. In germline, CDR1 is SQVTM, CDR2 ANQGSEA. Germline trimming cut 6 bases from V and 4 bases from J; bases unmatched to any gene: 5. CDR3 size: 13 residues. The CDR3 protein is CSVVRTSGETQYF. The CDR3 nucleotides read TGCAGCGTGGTCCGGACTAGCGGAGAGACCCAGTACTTC.

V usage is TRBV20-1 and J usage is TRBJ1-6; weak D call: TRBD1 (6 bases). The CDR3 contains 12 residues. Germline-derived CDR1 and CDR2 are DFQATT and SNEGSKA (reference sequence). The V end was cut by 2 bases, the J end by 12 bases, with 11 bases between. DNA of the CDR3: TGCAGTGCTAGAAAGGGGGGAAGACCCCTCCACTTT. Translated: CSARKGGRPLHF.

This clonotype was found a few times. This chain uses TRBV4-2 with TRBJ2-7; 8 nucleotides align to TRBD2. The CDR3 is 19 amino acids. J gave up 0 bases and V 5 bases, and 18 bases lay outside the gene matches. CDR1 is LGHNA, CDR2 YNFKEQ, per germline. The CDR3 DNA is TGTGCCAGCAGCTCAACGGGCGAGTTTAGCGGGGCCACCTCCTACGAGCAGTACTTC. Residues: CASSSTGEFSGATSYEQYF.

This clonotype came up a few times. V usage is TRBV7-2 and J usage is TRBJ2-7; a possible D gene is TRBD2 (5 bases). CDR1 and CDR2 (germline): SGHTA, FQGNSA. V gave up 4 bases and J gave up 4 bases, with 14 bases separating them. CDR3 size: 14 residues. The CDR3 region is CASSSGFSRYEQYF. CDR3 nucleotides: TGTGCCAGCAGCTCGGGGTTCTCAAGGTACGAGCAGTACTTC.

CDR3 region: CASSPPGLLYNEQYF. The CDR3 nucleotides read TGTGCCAGCAGTCCCCCGGGACTATTATACAATGAGCAGTACTTC. The chain links TRBV12-3 or TRBV12-4 to TRBJ2-4; 7 bases are a match to TRBD2. The CDR3 has 15 amino acids. V trimming: 5 bases; J trimming: 13 bases; junction bases outside the gene matches: 17.

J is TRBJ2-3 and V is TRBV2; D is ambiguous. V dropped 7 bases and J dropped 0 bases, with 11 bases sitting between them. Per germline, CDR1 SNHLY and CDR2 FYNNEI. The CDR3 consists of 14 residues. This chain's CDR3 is CASTGSVSTDTQYF. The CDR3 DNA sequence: TGTGCCAGCACAGGTTCGGTTAGCACAGATACGCAGTATTTT.